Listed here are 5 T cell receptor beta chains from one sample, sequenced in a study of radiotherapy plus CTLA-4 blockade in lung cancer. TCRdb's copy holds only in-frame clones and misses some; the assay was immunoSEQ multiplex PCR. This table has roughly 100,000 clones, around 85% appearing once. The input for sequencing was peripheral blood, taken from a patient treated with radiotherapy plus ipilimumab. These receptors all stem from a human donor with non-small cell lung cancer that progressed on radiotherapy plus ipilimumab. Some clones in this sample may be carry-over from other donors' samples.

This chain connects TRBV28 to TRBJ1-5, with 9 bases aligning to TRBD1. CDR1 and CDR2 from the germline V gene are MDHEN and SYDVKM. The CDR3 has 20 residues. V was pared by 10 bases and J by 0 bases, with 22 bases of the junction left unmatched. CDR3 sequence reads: CAITESNRGRLRNSNQPQHF. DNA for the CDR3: TGTGCCATCACGGAATCTAACAGGGGGCGATTAAGAAATAGCAATCAGCCCCAGCATTTT.

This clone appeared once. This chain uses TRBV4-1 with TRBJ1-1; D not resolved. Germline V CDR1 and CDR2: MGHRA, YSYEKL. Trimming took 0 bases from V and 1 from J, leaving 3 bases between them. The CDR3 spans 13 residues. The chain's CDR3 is CASSQEENTEAFF. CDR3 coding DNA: TGCGCCAGCAGCCAAGAAGAGAACACTGAAGCTTTCTTT.

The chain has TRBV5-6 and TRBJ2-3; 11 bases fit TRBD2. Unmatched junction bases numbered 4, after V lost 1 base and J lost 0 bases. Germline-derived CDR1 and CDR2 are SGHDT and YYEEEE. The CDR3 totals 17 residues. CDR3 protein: CASSLLLAGASTDTQYF. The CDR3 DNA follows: TGTGCCAGCAGCTTGTTACTAGCGGGGGCTAGCACAGATACGCAGTATTTT.

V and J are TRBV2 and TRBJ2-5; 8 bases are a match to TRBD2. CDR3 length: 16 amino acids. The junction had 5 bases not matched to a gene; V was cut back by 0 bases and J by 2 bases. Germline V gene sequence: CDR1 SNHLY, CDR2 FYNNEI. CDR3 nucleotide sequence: TGTGCCAGCAGTGAAGCGAGAGCGGGGGAGCAAGAGACCCAGTACTTC. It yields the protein CASSEARAGEQETQYF.

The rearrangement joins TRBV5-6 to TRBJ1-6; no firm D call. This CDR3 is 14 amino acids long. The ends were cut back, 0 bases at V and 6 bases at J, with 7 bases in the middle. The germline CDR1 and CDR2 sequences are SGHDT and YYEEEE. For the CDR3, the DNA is TGTGCCAGCAGCTTGGGGCGGGGTAATTCACCCCTCCACTTT. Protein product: CASSLGRGNSPLHF. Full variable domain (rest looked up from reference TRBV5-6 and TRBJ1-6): DAGVTQSPTHLIKTRGQQVTLRCSPKSGHDTVSWYQQALGQGPQFIFQYYEEEERQRGNFPDRFSGHQFPNYSSELNVNALLLGDSALYLCASSLGRGNSPLHFGNGTRLTVT.